The 6 T cell receptor beta chains below were found in one sample sequenced in a study of T cells in Graves' hyperthyroidism and ophthalmopathy. RNA transcripts gave rise to amplified TCR beta CDR3 regions. The study used the HTBI primer set for a first-round RT-PCR of the TCR CDR3. From the multiplex PCR reads, TCRdb called clonotypes with MiXCR, one entry per CDR3 protein. This repertoire shows around 450,000 distinct CDR3 sequences, about 13% found once; its top ten account for roughly 4.8%. Material for sequencing was blood. These receptors were obtained from a woman under 30 with Graves' hyperthyroidism.

Only a few counts were recorded for this clonotype. The V gene is TRBV28, the J gene TRBJ2-1, with TRBD1 matching over 8 bases. Trimming at V came to 5 bases and at J to 4 bases, leaving 10 bases not matched to a gene. CDR1 and CDR2 from the germline V gene are MDHEN and SYDVKM. The length of the CDR3 is 16 residues. The CDR3 loop is CASSPHSGTGYNEQFF. CDR3 coding DNA: TGTGCCAGCAGTCCTCACTCCGGGACAGGTTACAATGAGCAGTTCTTC.

This clonotype was seen at least ten times. The V call is TRBV28, the J call TRBJ2-7; possibly TRBD2 for D (6 bases). V was clipped by 7 bases and J by 6 bases, with 19 bases between them. Germline V gives CDR1 MDHEN, CDR2 SYDVKM. The CDR3 runs 14 residues. CDR3 loop: CASTRTGVALEQYF. In DNA, the CDR3 is TGTGCCAGCACCCGGACGGGGGTTGCCCTCGAGCAGTACTTC.

The V and J genes are TRBV20-1 and TRBJ2-7; D is tentatively TRBD1 or TRBD2 (5 bases each). Germline V gene data show CDR1 as DFQATT and CDR2 as SNEGSKA (reference sequence). V was shortened by 3 bases and J by 0 bases, with 15 bases between the two germline ends. CDR3 length: 15 amino acids. The CDR3: CSASGRGRNSYEQYF. The CDR3 DNA reads TGCAGTGCTAGCGGCCGGGGCCGAAACTCCTACGAGCAGTACTTC.

Note on this clonotype: This sequence may be a read error, since a much larger clone differs from it by one base. This chain uses TRBV27 with TRBJ2-2; perhaps D is TRBD1 or TRBD2 (5 bases each). Trimming took 5 bases from V and 1 from J, leaving 17 bases between them. The length of the CDR3 is 17 residues. Germline CDR1 is MNHEY and CDR2 is SMNVEV (reference sequence). Here the CDR3 reads CASSPSEGSRNTGELFF. CDR3 DNA: TGTGCCAGCAGTCCAAGCGAGGGGTCCCGGAACACCGGGGAGCTGTTTTTT.

This clonotype has just a few counts. V and J are TRBV5-1 and TRBJ1-2; TRBD1 agrees at 9 bases. The germline CDR1 and CDR2 sequences are SGHRS and YFSETQ. The CDR3 runs 16 residues. V shed 4 bases, J shed 6 bases, and the junction held 13 bases outside the gene matches. CDR3 in DNA: TGCGCCAGCAGCCCCGGACAGGGGTTTGGTCAACATGGCTACACCTTC. This encodes CASSPGQGFGQHGYTF.

The rearrangement joins TRBV12-3 or TRBV12-4 to TRBJ2-1; no clear D gene. With 4 bases removed from V and 9 bases from J, the gap between germline ends came to 10 bases. This CDR3 has 12 amino acids. The CDR3 DNA reads TGTGCCAGCAGTTACAGTTTCGGTGAGCAGTTCTTC. Its protein is CASSYSFGEQFF.